This TCR beta chain was sequenced in a study of cytomegalovirus exposure and HLA in healthy donors. V shed 4 bases and J shed 7 bases, with 12 bases lying between them. This CDR3 is built from 14 residues. Germline loops: CDR1 SGHNT, CDR2 YYREEE (reference sequence). Study-wide findings and caveats: For most subjects, TCR beta sequences were reported to predict HLA-A and HLA-B alleles with accuracy. Whilst most TCR sequences proved rare, a subset of public TCRs occurred across many donors.

The primer mix had 60 Vbeta and 13 Jbeta primers. The repertoire was sequenced with immunoSEQ multiplex PCR; TCRdb's copy has only in-frame clones and lacks some. The sample includes about 98,000 clones, 75% to 85% of them seen just once. Comment on this clone: The antigen remains undetermined.

The sequencing sample was made of PBMCs. The chain links TRBV5-4 to TRBJ1-6; D may be TRBD1 (5 bases). The TCR sequence derives from a man aged 18-30 years in good health and CMV-seropositive. CDR3 sequence reads: CASSPRGGNSPLHF. The CDR3 bases are TGTGCCAGCAGCCCCCGGGGGGGGAATTCACCCCTCCACTTT. The entire variable domain, with the rest obtained from reference TRBV5-4 and TRBJ1-6, is as follows: ETGVTQSPTHLIKTRGQQVTLRCSSQSGHNTVSWYQQALGQGPQFIFQYYREEENGRGNFPPRFSGLQFPNYSSELNVNALELDDSALYLCASSPRGGNSPLHFGNGTRLTVT.